This entry concerns a single TCR beta chain. This sample includes further DNA sequences coding for the same CDR3. The germline V gene encodes CDR1 LNHDA and CDR2 SQIVND (reference sequence). Trimming cost V 6 bases and J 7 bases; bases outside gene matches: 14. The CDR3 loop spans 15 amino acids. This sample stems from a study of cytomegalovirus exposure and HLA in healthy donors. The wider study: Counted in an early data release were 75 million to 85 million unique TCRs from HLA-typed donors.

Primers included in the PCR were 60 Vbeta and 13 Jbeta primers. TCRdb's copy holds only in-frame clones and misses some; the assay was immunoSEQ multiplex PCR. The table has under 200,000 clones, nearly 80% seen once. This chain uses TRBV19 with TRBJ1-1, with 7 bases aligning to TRBD1. Source material: PBMCs. This TCR was recovered from a man aged 45-65 years in good health and CMV-seropositive. DNA for the CDR3: TGTGCCAGTAGCCTGACAGGGAGGCAGAAAGGTGAAGCTTTCTTT. Amino acid sequence: CASSLTGRQKGEAFF. The full variable domain, in which reference TRBV19 and TRBJ1-1 provide the parts outside the CDR3, is DGGITQSPKYLFRKEGQNVTLSCEQNLNHDAMYWYRQDPGQGLRLIYYSQIVNDFQKGDIAEGYSVSREKKESFPLTVTSAQKNPTAFYLCASSLTGRQKGEAFFGQGTRLTVV.